This T cell receptor (beta chain) was retrieved from a study of blood T cell repertoires in COVID-19. Study at large: Specimens from acute and convalescent COVID-19 originated in the United States, Italy and Spain.

Clones were read by immunoSEQ multiplex PCR, and TCRdb kept only the in-frame ones, dropping some. The sample consists of around 250,000 clones, roughly nine tenths of them appearing once. Germline CDR1 reads LNHNV; CDR2 reads YYDKDF (reference sequence). Trimming removed 1 base at V and 2 bases at J, with 9 bases between. The CDR3 runs 15 residues. This study enrolled people aged 18 to 89 from roughly 22 US geographic areas. The origin of this receptor is a human donor in a cohort exposed to, infected with or recovered from COVID-19 (not recorded which). The donor label of this sample is uncertain. The sample consisted of PBMCs or T cells enriched from blood (not recorded which). V gene TRBV15 combines with J gene TRBJ1-5, with no clear D. CDR3 residues: CATSRGVGGNQPQHF. DNA of the CDR3: TGTGCCACCAGCAGAGGGGTAGGAGGCAATCAGCCCCAGCATTTT.